These T cell receptor beta chains were read from a single sample in a study of blood T cell repertoires in COVID-19. Assay: immunoSEQ multiplex PCR; the TCRdb copy retains only in-frame clones and omits some. The table includes over 250,000 clones, approximately 85% detected once. The sequencing input was peripheral blood. The receptors here all came from a human donor in a cohort sampled during active COVID-19. Both conserved end residues are part of each CDR3. The D gene is left open where the match is weak. Part of the rows lack a size; the others show once, few, many or a class for expanded clones.

.	TRBV5-1	TRBJ2-7	.	14	CASSLMFSSYEQYF	TGCGCCAGCAGCTTAATGTTTAGCTCCTACGAGCAGTACTTC
.	TRBV30	TRBJ2-5	.	16	CAWTPRGGTGQETQYF	TGTGCCTGGACCCCCCGGGGCGGGACTGGGCAAGAGACCCAGTACTTC
TRBD2	TRBV29-1	TRBJ2-1	.	11	CSVEVAGGQFF	TGCAGCGTTGAAGTAGCGGGGGGGCAGTTCTTC
TRBD1	TRBV18	TRBJ1-4	.	15	CASSSRGREGEKLFF	TGTGCCAGCTCATCGAGGGGGCGCGAGGGTGAAAAACTGTTTTTT
TRBD2	TRBV4-2	TRBJ2-1	.	16	CASSQRSSGRPNEQFF	TGTGCCAGCAGCCAAAGGTCTAGCGGGAGACCCAATGAGCAGTTCTTC
.	TRBV10-2	TRBJ2-2	.	13	CASSLVNTGELFF	TGCGCCAGCAGCCTAGTGAACACCGGGGAGCTGTTTTTT
.	TRBV6-5	TRBJ1-1	.	13	CASRNNRDTEAFF	TGTGCCAGCAGAAATAACAGAGACACTGAAGCTTTCTTT
TRBD2	TRBV7-2	TRBJ2-7	.	18	CASSSLSESGLAPYEQYF	TGTGCCAGCAGCTCCCTTAGCGAATCGGGACTAGCTCCCTACGAGCAGTACTTC
.	TRBV6-5	TRBJ1-6	.	15	CASSFADSWNSPLHF	TGTGCCAGCAGTTTTGCGGACTCTTGGAATTCACCCCTCCACTTT
.	TRBV6-5	TRBJ1-3	.	16	CASSYGGGGGGNTIYF	TGTGCCAGCAGTTACGGTGGTGGGGGAGGTGGAAACACCATATATTTT
.	TRBV6-1	TRBJ1-1	.	17	CASSEASGPGLNTEAFF	TGTGCCAGCAGTGAAGCTTCAGGGCCAGGGCTGAACACTGAAGCTTTCTTT
TRBD1	TRBV28	TRBJ1-2	.	15	CASSLYRGRGYGYTF	TGTGCCAGCAGTTTATACAGGGGGCGTGGGTATGGCTACACCTTC
TRBD1	TRBV6-2/TRBV6-3	TRBJ1-1	.	17	CASSYPPGGRMNTEAFF	TGTGCCAGCAGTTACCCCCCAGGGGGGAGGATGAACACTGAAGCTTTCTTT
.	TRBV21-1	TRBJ2-7	.	15	CASQLILRGPYEQYF	TGTGCCAGTCAACTAATACTCAGGGGCCCCTACGAGCAGTACTTC
TRBD2	TRBV9	TRBJ2-1	few	15	CASSVEGTSDNEQFF	TGTGCCAGCAGCGTAGAAGGGACTAGCGACAATGAGCAGTTCTTC
TRBD2	TRBV12-3/TRBV12-4	TRBJ2-1	.	12	CASSRTSGEQFF	TGTGCCAGCAGTCGGACTAGTGGTGAGCAGTTCTTC
TRBD1	TRBV7-2	TRBJ2-5	.	16	CASSPQWDRDGETQYF	TGTGCCAGCAGCCCTCAGTGGGACAGGGACGGGGAGACCCAGTACTTC
TRBD1	TRBV11-2	TRBJ2-5	.	15	CASSSAEGAWETQYF	TGTGCCAGCAGCTCGGCCGAGGGGGCATGGGAGACCCAGTACTTC
.	TRBV25-1	TRBJ2-7	.	11	CASSQGYEQYF	TGTGCCAGCAGTCAGGGCTACGAGCAGTACTTC
TRBD1	TRBV7-9	TRBJ1-3	.	18	CASSSRPLTGGSGNTIYF	TGTGCCAGCAGCTCACGGCCCTTGACAGGGGGCTCTGGAAACACCATATATTTT
.	TRBV18	TRBJ2-2	few	15	CASSPDQMRTGELFF	TGTGCCAGCTCACCCGATCAGATGAGGACCGGGGAGCTGTTTTTT
TRBD2	TRBV19	TRBJ2-1	.	14	CASSSGRGYNEQFF	TGTGCCAGTAGTTCCGGGAGGGGCTACAATGAGCAGTTCTTC
.	TRBV28	TRBJ2-2	.	14	CASRKLSNTGELFF	TGTGCCAGCAGGAAACTAAGCAACACCGGGGAGCTGTTTTTT
TRBD1	TRBV5-1	TRBJ1-2	.	15	CASRLGTGEIGGYTF	TGCGCCAGCAGACTCGGGACAGGGGAAATAGGTGGCTACACCTTC
TRBD2	TRBV19	TRBJ2-5	.	17	CASSIGTSGFGRETQYF	TGTGCCAGTAGTATCGGGACTAGCGGATTCGGTAGGGAGACCCAGTACTTC
.	TRBV27	TRBJ2-4	.	15	CASSAHRDDKNIQYF	TGTGCCAGCAGTGCCCACAGGGATGACAAAAACATTCAGTACTTC
TRBD1	TRBV2	TRBJ2-7	.	14	CASSENRGHYEQYF	TGTGCCAGCAGTGAGAACAGGGGCCACTACGAGCAGTACTTC
TRBD1	TRBV2	TRBJ2-5	once	17	CASGPALDRVNQETQYF	TGTGCCAGCGGCCCAGCCCTGGACAGGGTAAACCAAGAGACCCAGTACTTC
TRBD1	TRBV30	TRBJ1-6	few	14	CAWSPGQGNSPLHF	TGTGCCTGGAGTCCCGGACAGGGTAATTCACCCCTCCACTTT
TRBD2	TRBV7-2	TRBJ2-2	.	14	CASSLAGRTGELFF	TGTGCCAGCAGCTTAGCCGGGAGGACCGGGGAGCTGTTTTTT
TRBD2	TRBV10-2	TRBJ2-7	.	15	CASSASSGRIYEQYF	TGCGCCAGCAGTGCGTCTAGCGGGCGTATTTACGAGCAGTACTTC
TRBD1	TRBV27	TRBJ2-1	.	15	CASTPGTGADNEQFF	TGTGCCAGCACTCCCGGGACAGGGGCGGACAATGAGCAGTTCTTC
TRBD2	TRBV7-9	TRBJ2-1	.	18	CASSQSGLAGGNGDEQFF	TGTGCCAGCAGCCAAAGTGGGCTAGCGGGAGGGAACGGGGATGAGCAGTTCTTC
.	TRBV3-1/TRBV3-2	TRBJ1-6	.	13	CASSQDGPSPLHF	TGTGCCAGCAGCCAAGATGGCCCATCACCCCTCCACTTT
.	TRBV18	TRBJ2-5	.	13	CASSALPEGTQYF	TGTGCCAGCTCGGCCCTCCCTGAGGGGACCCAGTACTTC
.	TRBV5-1	TRBJ2-7	.	14	CASSLLTSSYEQYF	TGCGCCAGCAGCTTACTCACGTCCTCCTACGAGCAGTACTTC